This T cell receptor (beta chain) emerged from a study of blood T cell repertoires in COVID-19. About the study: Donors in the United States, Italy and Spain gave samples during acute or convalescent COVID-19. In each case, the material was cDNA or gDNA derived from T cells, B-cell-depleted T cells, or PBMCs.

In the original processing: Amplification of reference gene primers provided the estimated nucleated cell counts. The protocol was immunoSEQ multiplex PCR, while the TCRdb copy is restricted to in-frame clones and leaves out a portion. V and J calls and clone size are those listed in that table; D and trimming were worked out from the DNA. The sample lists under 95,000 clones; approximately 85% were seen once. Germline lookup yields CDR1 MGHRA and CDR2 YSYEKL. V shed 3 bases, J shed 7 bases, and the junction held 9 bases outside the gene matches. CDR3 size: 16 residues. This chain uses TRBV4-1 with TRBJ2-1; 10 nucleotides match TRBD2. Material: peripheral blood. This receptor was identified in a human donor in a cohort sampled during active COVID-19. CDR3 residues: CASSHEGLAEGNEQFF. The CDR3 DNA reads TGCGCCAGCAGCCATGAAGGACTAGCGGAGGGAAATGAGCAGTTCTTC.